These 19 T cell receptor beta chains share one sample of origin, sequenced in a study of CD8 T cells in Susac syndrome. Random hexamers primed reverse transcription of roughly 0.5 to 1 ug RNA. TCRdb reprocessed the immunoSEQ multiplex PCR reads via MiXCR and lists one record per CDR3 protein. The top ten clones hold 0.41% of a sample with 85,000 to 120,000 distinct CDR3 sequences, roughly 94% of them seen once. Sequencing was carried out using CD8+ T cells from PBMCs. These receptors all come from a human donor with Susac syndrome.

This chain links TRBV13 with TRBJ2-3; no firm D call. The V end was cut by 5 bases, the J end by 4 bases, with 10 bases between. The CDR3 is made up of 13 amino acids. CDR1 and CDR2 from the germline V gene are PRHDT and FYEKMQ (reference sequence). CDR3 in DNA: TGTGCCAGCAGCCCGGACCGCCCAGATACGCAGTATTTT. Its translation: CASSPDRPDTQYF.

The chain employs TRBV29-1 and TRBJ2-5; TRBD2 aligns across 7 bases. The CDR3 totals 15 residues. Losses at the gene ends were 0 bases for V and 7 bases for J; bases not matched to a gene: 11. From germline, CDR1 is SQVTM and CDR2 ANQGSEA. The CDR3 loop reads CSVEDGTGRGVTQYF. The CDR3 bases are TGCAGCGTTGAAGATGGGACGGGGAGGGGAGTGACCCAGTACTTC.

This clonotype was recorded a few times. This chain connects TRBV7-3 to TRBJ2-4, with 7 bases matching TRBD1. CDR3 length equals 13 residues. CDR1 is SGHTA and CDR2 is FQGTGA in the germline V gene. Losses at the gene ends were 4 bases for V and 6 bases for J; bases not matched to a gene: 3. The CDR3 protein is CASSSSGGNIQYF. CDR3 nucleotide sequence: TGTGCCAGCAGCTCTTCAGGGGGAAACATTCAGTACTTC.

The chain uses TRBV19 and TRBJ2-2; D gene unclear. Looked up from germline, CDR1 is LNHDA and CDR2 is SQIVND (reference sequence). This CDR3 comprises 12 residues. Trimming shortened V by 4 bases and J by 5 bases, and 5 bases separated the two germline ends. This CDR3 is CASSRVTGELFF. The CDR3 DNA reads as TGTGCCAGTAGTAGGGTAACCGGGGAGCTGTTTTTT. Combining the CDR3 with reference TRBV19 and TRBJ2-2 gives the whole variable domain DGGITQSPKYLFRKEGQNVTLSCEQNLNHDAMYWYRQDPGQGLRLIYYSQIVNDFQKGDIAEGYSVSREKKESFPLTVTSAQKNPTAFYLCASSRVTGELFFGEGSRLTVL.

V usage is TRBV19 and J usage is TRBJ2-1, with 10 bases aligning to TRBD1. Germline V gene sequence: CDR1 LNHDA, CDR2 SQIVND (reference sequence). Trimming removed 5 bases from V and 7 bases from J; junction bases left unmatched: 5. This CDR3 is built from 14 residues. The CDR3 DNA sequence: TGTGCCAGTAGTCACGGACAGGGGGGGAATGAGCAGTTCTTC. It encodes CASSHGQGGNEQFF. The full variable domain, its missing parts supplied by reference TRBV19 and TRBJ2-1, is DGGITQSPKYLFRKEGQNVTLSCEQNLNHDAMYWYRQDPGQGLRLIYYSQIVNDFQKGDIAEGYSVSREKKESFPLTVTSAQKNPTAFYLCASSHGQGGNEQFFGPGTRLTVL.

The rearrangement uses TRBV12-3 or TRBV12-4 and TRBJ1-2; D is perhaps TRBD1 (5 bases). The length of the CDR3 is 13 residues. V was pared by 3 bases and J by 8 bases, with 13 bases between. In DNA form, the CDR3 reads TGTGCCAGCAGTTTTGGGCCAGGGCGAGGCTACACCTTC. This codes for CASSFGPGRGYTF.

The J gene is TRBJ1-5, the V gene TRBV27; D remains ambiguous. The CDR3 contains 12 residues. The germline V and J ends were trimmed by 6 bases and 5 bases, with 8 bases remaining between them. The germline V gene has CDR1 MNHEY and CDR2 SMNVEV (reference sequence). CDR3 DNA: TGTGCCAGCAGCCCCACCTATCAGCCCCAGCATTTT. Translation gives CASSPTYQPQHF.

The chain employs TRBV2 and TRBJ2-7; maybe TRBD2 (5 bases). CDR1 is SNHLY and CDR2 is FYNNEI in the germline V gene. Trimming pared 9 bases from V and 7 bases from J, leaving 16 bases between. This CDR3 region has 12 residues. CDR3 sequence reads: CASQTGTREQYF. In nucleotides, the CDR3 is TGTGCCAGTCAAACGGGAACCCGGGAGCAGTACTTC.

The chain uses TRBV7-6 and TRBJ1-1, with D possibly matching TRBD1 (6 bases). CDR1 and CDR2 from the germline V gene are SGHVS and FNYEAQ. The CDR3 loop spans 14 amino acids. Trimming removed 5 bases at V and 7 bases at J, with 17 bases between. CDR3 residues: CASSLSSGADEAFF. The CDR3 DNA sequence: TGTGCCAGCAGCCTTTCCTCGGGGGCCGATGAAGCTTTCTTT.

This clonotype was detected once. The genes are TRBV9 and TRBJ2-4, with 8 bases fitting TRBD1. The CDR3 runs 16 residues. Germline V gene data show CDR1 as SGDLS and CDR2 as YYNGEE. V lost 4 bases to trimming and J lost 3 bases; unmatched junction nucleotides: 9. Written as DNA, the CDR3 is TGTGCCAGCAGCATAGACAGGGGAGTGGACAAAAACATTCAGTACTTC. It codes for CASSIDRGVDKNIQYF. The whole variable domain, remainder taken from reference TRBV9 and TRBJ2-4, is DSGVTQTPKHLITATGQRVTLRCSPRSGDLSVYWYQQSLDQGLQFLIQYYNGEERAKGNILERFSAQQFPDLHSELNLSSLELGDSALYFCASSIDRGVDKNIQYFGAGTRLSVL.

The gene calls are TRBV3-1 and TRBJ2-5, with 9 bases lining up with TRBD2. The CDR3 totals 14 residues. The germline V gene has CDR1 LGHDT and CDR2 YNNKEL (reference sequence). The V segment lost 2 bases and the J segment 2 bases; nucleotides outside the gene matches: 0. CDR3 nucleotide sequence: TGTGCCAGCAGCCAACTAGCGGGGCAAGAGACCCAGTACTTC. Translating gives CASSQLAGQETQYF.

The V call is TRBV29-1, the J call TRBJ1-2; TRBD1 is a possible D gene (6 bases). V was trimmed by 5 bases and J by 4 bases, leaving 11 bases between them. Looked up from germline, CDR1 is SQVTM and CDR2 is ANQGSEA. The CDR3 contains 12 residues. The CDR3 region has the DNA TGCAGCGTTAAGGACAGCGCCTATGGCTACACCTTC. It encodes CSVKDSAYGYTF.

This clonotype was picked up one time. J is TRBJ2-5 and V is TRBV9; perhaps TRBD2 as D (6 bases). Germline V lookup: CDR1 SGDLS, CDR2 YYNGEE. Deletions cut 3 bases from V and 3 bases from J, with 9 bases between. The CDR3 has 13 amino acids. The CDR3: CASSEGGEETQYF. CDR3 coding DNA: TGTGCCAGCAGCGAGGGAGGAGAAGAGACCCAGTACTTC.

CDR3 in amino acids: CSATLPGQDSTDTQYF. The CDR3 DNA reads as TGCAGTGCTACCCTTCCGGGACAGGACAGCACAGATACGCAGTATTTT. J is TRBJ2-3 and V is TRBV20-1, with 8 positions matching TRBD1. The CDR3 has 16 residues. CDR1 is DFQATT and CDR2 is SNEGSKA in the germline V gene (reference sequence). The trim removed 4 bases at V and 0 bases at J, leaving 9 bases unmatched.

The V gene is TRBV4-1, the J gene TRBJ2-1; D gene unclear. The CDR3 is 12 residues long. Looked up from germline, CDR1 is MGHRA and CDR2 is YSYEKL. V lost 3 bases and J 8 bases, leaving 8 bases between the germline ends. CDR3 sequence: CASSQGGYEQFF. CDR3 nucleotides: TGCGCCAGCAGCCAGGGCGGCTATGAGCAGTTCTTC.

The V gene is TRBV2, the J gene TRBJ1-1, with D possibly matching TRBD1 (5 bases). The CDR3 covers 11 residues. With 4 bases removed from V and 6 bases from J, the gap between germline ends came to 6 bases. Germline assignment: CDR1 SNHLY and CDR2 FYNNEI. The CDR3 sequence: CASSGGPEAFF. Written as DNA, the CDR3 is TGTGCCAGCAGTGGGGGCCCTGAAGCTTTCTTT.

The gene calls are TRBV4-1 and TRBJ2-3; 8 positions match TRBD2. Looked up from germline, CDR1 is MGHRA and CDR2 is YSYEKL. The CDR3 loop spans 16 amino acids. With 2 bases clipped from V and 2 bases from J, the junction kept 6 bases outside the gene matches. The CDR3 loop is CASSQFASGSTDTQYF. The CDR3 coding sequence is TGCGCCAGCAGCCAATTCGCTAGCGGGTCCACAGATACGCAGTATTTT.

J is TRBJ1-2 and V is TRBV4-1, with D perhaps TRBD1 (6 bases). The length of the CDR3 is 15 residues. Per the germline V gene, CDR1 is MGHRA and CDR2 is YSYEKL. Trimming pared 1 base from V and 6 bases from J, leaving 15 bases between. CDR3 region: CASSQAGGQLDGYTF. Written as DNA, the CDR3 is TGCGCCAGCAGCCAAGCCGGGGGGCAATTGGATGGCTACACCTTC.

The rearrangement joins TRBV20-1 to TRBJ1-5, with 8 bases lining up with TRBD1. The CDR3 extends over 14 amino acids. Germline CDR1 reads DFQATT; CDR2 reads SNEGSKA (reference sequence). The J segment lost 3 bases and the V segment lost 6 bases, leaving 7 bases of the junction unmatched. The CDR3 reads CSASDRDPNQPQHF. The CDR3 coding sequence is TGCAGTGCCTCGGACAGGGATCCCAATCAGCCCCAGCATTTT.